The present entry profiles one T cell receptor beta chain with its context. Its target is not known. The entry originates in a study of cytomegalovirus exposure and HLA in healthy donors. Points from the study as a whole: Reportedly, fewer N-insertions than the approximately 610-donor mean appeared in an Asian-associated ancestry cluster in a later analysis. Trimming of TCR beta V- and J-genes showed a link, identified in a later analysis, to a missense DCLRE1C variant.

The PCR contained 60 Vbeta and 13 Jbeta primers. TCRdb's copy holds only in-frame clones and misses some; the assay was immunoSEQ multiplex PCR. Found here are roughly 130,000 clones, roughly 71% of them singletons; the top ten hold approximately 5%. CDR1 and CDR2 (germline): SGHRS, YFSETQ. V shed 4 bases and J 6 bases; nucleotides not matched to a gene: 12. The CDR3 is 15 residues long. The donors were healthy bone marrow donors. This clonotype was sampled from a woman aged 50 to 60 in good health and CMV-seropositive. The sample comprised PBMCs. This chain joins TRBV5-1 and TRBJ1-2; 7 bases fit TRBD1. The CDR3 region is CASSVAGTDGNGYTF. CDR3 DNA: TGCGCCAGCAGCGTGGCCGGGACAGACGGCAATGGCTACACCTTC.